The present T cell receptor (beta chain) was sequenced within a study of cytomegalovirus exposure and HLA in healthy donors. About the research overall: Caucasian-associated ancestry cluster membership applied to approximately 84% of 398 genotyped donors.

With 60 Vbeta and 13 Jbeta primers, the PCR was carried out. TCRdb's copy holds only in-frame clones and misses some; the assay was immunoSEQ multiplex PCR. The table lists approximately 220,000 clones, over 80% of them singletons. About this clone: Its antigen is currently unknown.

The CDR3 consists of 16 residues. The ends lost 7 bases at V and 5 bases at J; junction bases unmatched: 13. Germline CDR1 and CDR2: LNHDA and SQIVND (reference sequence). Whole-study results and caveats: Earlier results showed most TCR beta V segments being productive about 87% or about 30% of the time. By HLA locus, TCR association rates varied in a later analysis, with DRB1 showing the most and HLA-C the fewest.

The sample taken for sequencing was PBMCs. The chain combines TRBV19 with TRBJ2-3; TRBD2 matches at 9 bases. The TCR was taken from a man aged 35 to 55 in good health and CMV-seropositive. CDR3 sequence reads: CASIRMAGGPGDTQYF. The CDR3 nucleotides read TGTGCCAGTATAAGAATGGCGGGAGGGCCCGGAGATACGCAGTATTTT.